This T cell receptor beta chain is drawn from a study of cytomegalovirus exposure and HLA in healthy donors. Study-level points and caveats: The study recorded more than 150 TCR beta chains that were cytomegalovirus-associated. Reported results showed that the classifier diagnosed cytomegalovirus status with high specificity and sensitivity.

This CDR3 has 17 residues. Germline V gene lookup returns CDR1 SGHTA and CDR2 FQGNSA. Germline trimming cut 2 bases from V and 0 bases from J; bases unmatched to any gene: 3. TCRdb's copy holds only in-frame clones and misses some; the assay was immunoSEQ multiplex PCR. The repertoire has tens of thousands of clones, over 85% of them found once; the top ten carry around 1%. The donors were members of the roughly 120-subject validation cohort (separate from the approximately 670-subject first cohort). Comment on this clone: The antigen is unknown.

This sequence originates from a man aged 18 to 30 in good health and CMV-seronegative. The sequenced sample consisted of PBMCs. J is TRBJ1-4 and V is TRBV7-2, with 10 bases fitting TRBD1. This CDR3 reads CASSLRTGGATNEKLFF. The CDR3 bases are TGTGCCAGCAGCTTAAGGACAGGGGGTGCAACTAATGAAAAACTGTTTTTT.